This entry lists 3 T cell receptor beta chains sequenced from one sample in a study of CD8+CD57+ T cells in acquired aplastic anemia listed by TCRdb under 2018. Instrument used: Illumina HiSeq 2000. Genomic DNA was used as template for profiling of TCR beta VDJ combinations and CDR3 sequences. TCRdb reprocessing: public reads trimmed at Q25 with fastp, clones called with MiXCR, in-frame beta chains kept. Every CDR3 protein is listed once, alongside the most common genes and DNA of its rows. The sample data list 120,000 or so distinct CDR3 sequences, and approximately 40% of these were observed just once. The ten largest account for around 2.7% of the sample. Expansion of CD8+CD57+ cells had been shown by flow cytometry in the patients chosen for sequencing. The specimen was sorted CD4+, CD8+, or CD8+CD57+ T cells (not recorded which) from PBMCs. The origin of the receptors is a human donor with aplastic anemia.

The rearrangement joins TRBV6-1 to TRBJ1-1; D is uncertain. This CDR3 spans 14 amino acids. Germline V CDR1 and CDR2: MNHNS, SASEGT. Trimming removed 1 base from V and 5 bases from J, with 11 bases in between. Written as DNA, the CDR3 is TGTGCCAGCAGTGAAGGGAGGCGAAGAACTGAAGCTTTCTTT. Translated: CASSEGRRRTEAFF.

This clonotype occurred a few times. The chain joins TRBV15 to TRBJ2-3; 8 positions match TRBD2. V lost 5 bases and J lost 3; bases outside the gene matches: 7. Germline CDR1 and CDR2: LNHNV and YYDKDF (reference sequence). There are 15 residues in the CDR3. The CDR3 sequence: CATSVPGLGTDTQYF. The CDR3 DNA sequence: TGTGCCACCAGCGTTCCGGGACTAGGGACAGATACGCAGTATTTT.

This clonotype was counted many times. This chain links TRBV14 with TRBJ1-6, with D hard to call. The CDR3 covers 16 residues. Germline CDR1 SGHDN, CDR2 FVKESK. V was trimmed by 2 bases and J by 0 bases, leaving 8 bases between them. The CDR3 region has the DNA TGTGCCAGCAGCCAAAGAGCCAGCTCCTATAATTCACCCCTCCACTTT. This gives the protein CASSQRASSYNSPLHF.